Below, 7 T cell receptor beta chains from the same sample are listed, as sequenced in a study of blood T cell repertoires in COVID-19 (dated by TCRdb to 2020 to 2021). The library was produced with the immunoSEQ multiplex PCR assay. TCRdb obtained this table from immuneACCESS and retained in-frame rearrangements with V and J assigned. These tables miss some clones; where compared with another copy, unresolved V genes account for less than half of the shortfall, and the remainder is unexplained. The sample data list approximately 75,000 clones, and 75% to 90% of these were observed just once. The top ten constitute roughly 4.6% of the sample. Material: peripheral blood. All receptors derive from a man older than 75 with acute or convalescent COVID-19.

The chain is built from TRBV6-2 or TRBV6-3 and TRBJ1-2; possible D gene TRBD1, 6 bases. Trimming removed 0 bases at V and 8 bases at J, with 7 bases between. Germline lookup yields CDR1 MNHEY and CDR2 SVGEGT. The CDR3 extends over 12 amino acids. The DNA for the CDR3 is TGTGCCAGCAGTTACTCCAGGGGCGGCTACACCTTC. This encodes CASSYSRGGYTF.

The chain uses TRBV7-9 and TRBJ1-6; 7 bases map to TRBD1. The CDR3 is 14 residues long. J was trimmed by 7 bases and V by 5 bases; bases with no gene match: 5. Germline V gene lookup returns CDR1 SEHNR and CDR2 FQNEAQ (reference sequence). CDR3: CASSLRTGNSPLHF. The DNA of the CDR3 is TGTGCCAGCAGCCTCCGGACAGGAAATTCACCCCTCCACTTT.

The J gene is TRBJ1-2, the V gene TRBV19; 7 bases map to TRBD1. The V gene's germline CDR1 is LNHDA and CDR2 SQIVND (reference sequence). V lost 2 bases and J lost 8; bases outside the gene matches: 14. This CDR3 is built from 16 residues. The CDR3 DNA follows: TGTGCCAGTAGTATAAGCGGGGGCACAGGGGTATGGGGCTACACCTTC. This codes for CASSISGGTGVWGYTF.

The rearrangement links TRBV10-1 to TRBJ2-7, with TRBD1 identical over 8 bases. Germline values: CDR1 WNHNN, CDR2 SYGVQD (reference sequence). Unmatched junction bases numbered 9, after V lost 5 bases and J lost 0 bases. The CDR3 extends over 16 amino acids. The CDR3 region has the DNA TGCGCCAGCAGTCCAGGGGGCGCACAGAGCTCCTACGAGCAGTACTTC. Amino acid sequence: CASSPGGAQSSYEQYF.

This clone was seen more than once but under ten times. The V gene is TRBV6-5, the J gene TRBJ2-2; 9 positions agree with TRBD1. In germline, CDR1 is MNHEY, CDR2 SVGAGI. V was pared by 8 bases and J by 7 bases, with 8 bases of the junction left unmatched. The CDR3 consists of 14 residues. The DNA for the CDR3 is TGTGCCAGCTCGTACAGGGGGCGAAACGGGGAGCTGTTTTTT. It codes for CASSYRGRNGELFF.

The CDR3 reads CASSQEGGKGLYGYTF. The CDR3 bases are TGCGCCAGCAGCCAAGAGGGCGGGAAAGGCCTCTATGGCTACACCTTC. The rearrangement uses TRBV4-3 and TRBJ1-2; D is unclear. Germline-derived CDR1 and CDR2 are LGHNA and YSLEER. Trimming took 0 bases from V and 4 from J, leaving 15 bases between them. The CDR3 runs to 16 residues.

The V and J genes are TRBV19 and TRBJ1-3, with 9 bases aligning to TRBD1. V lost 9 bases and J lost 1; bases outside the gene matches: 10. Germline CDR1 is LNHDA and CDR2 is SQIVND (reference sequence). This CDR3 is 16 amino acids long. The CDR3 region is CARYSQDRGSGNTIYF. For the CDR3, the DNA is TGTGCCAGATACTCGCAGGACAGGGGTTCTGGAAACACCATATATTTT.